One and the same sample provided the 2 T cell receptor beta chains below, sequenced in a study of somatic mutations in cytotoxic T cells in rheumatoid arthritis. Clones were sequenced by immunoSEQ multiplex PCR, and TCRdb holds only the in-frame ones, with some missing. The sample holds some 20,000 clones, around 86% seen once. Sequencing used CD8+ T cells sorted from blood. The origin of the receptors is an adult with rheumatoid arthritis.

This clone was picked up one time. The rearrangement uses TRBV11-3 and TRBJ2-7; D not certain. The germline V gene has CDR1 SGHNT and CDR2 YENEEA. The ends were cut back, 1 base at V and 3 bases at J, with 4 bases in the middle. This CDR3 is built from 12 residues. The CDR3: CASSLGRYEQYF. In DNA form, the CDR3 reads TGTGCCAGCAGCTTAGGGCGCTACGAGCAGTACTTC.

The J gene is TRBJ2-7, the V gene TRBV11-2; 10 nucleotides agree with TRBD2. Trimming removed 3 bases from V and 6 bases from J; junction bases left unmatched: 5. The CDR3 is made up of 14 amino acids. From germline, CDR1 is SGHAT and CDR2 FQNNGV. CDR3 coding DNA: TGTGCCAGCAGCTTCGGCAGCGGGAGGGCCGAGCAGTACTTC. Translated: CASSFGSGRAEQYF.